One and the same sample provided the 11 T cell receptor beta chains below, sequenced in a study of T cell responses to AZD1222 COVID-19 vaccine. This table comes from immunoSEQ multiplex PCR, and its TCRdb copy is limited to in-frame clones, with some not included. This table holds around 94,000 clones, roughly 86% found once. Sequences were derived from peripheral blood, sampled on day 0 of AZD1222 vaccination. The receptors originated from an adult in good health.

The chain combines TRBV19 with TRBJ2-6; no clear D gene. V lost 4 bases and J 0 bases, leaving 1 base between the germline ends. Germline assignment: CDR1 LNHDA and CDR2 SQIVND (reference sequence). The CDR3 spans 13 residues. The CDR3 reads CASSNSGANVLTF. The CDR3 DNA follows: TGTGCCAGTAGTAACTCTGGGGCCAACGTCCTGACTTTC.

The chain carries TRBV6-5 and TRBJ1-5; D remains ambiguous. CDR3 size: 13 residues. V was shortened by 2 bases and J by 1 base, with 3 bases between the two germline ends. CDR1 is MNHEY, CDR2 SVGAGI, per germline. Written as DNA, the CDR3 is TGTGCCAGCAGTTACGACAGCAATCAGCCCCAGCATTTT. It codes for CASSYDSNQPQHF.

The chain is built from TRBV24-1 and TRBJ2-1, with TRBD2 matching over 12 bases. CDR1 is KGHDR, CDR2 SFDVKD, per germline. Trimming took 3 bases from V and 4 from J; bases not matched to a gene: 3. This CDR3 comprises 16 residues. The CDR3 sequence: CATSDTGTSGYNEQFF. In DNA form, the CDR3 reads TGTGCCACCAGTGATACCGGGACTAGCGGGTACAATGAGCAGTTCTTC.

The chain is built from TRBV5-1 and TRBJ1-1, with 9 nucleotides matching TRBD1. Germline V gene lookup returns CDR1 SGHRS and CDR2 YFSETQ. This CDR3 is built from 16 residues. J was trimmed by 4 bases and V by 2 bases; bases with no gene match: 9. CDR3: CASSLSGTGFFTEAFF. The CDR3 DNA follows: TGCGCCAGCAGCTTAAGTGGGACAGGGTTTTTCACTGAAGCTTTCTTT. Using reference TRBV5-1 and TRBJ1-1 for the parts outside the CDR3, the full variable domain is KAGVTQTPRYLIKTRGQQVTLSCSPISGHRSVSWYQQTPGQGLQFLFEYFSETQRNKGNFPGRFSGRQFSNSRSEMNVSTLELGDSALYLCASSLSGTGFFTEAFFGQGTRLTVV.

Here the CDR3 DNA reads TGTGCCAGCAGCTTGGGAGATACGCAGTATTTT. Amino acid sequence: CASSLGDTQYF. The chain has TRBV11-2 and TRBJ2-3, with D unclear. The ends were cut back, 3 bases at V and 5 bases at J, with 3 bases in the middle. The CDR3 is made up of 11 amino acids. Looked up from germline, CDR1 is SGHAT and CDR2 is FQNNGV. Variable domain in full (rest from reference TRBV11-2 and TRBJ2-3): EAGVAQSPRYKIIEKRQSVAFWCNPISGHATLYWYQQILGQGPKLLIQFQNNGVVDDSQLPKDRFSAERLKGVDSTLKIQPAKLEDSAVYLCASSLGDTQYFGPGTRLTVL.

The V and J genes are TRBV5-5 and TRBJ1-2, with D possibly matching TRBD1 (5 bases). CDR1 and CDR2 from the germline V gene are SGHKS and YYEKEE (reference sequence). The CDR3 is 15 residues long. The ends were cut back, 4 bases at V and 8 bases at J, with 21 bases in the middle. The CDR3 sequence is CASSPAGPTWGGYTF. The CDR3 DNA is TGTGCCAGCAGCCCGGCGGGTCCCACTTGGGGGGGCTACACCTTC. The full variable domain, with the rest looked up from reference TRBV5-5 and TRBJ1-2, is DAGVTQSPTHLIKTRGQQVTLRCSPISGHKSVSWYQQVLGQGPQFIFQYYEKEERGRGNFPDRFSARQFPNYSSELNVNALLLGDSALYLCASSPAGPTWGGYTFGSGTRLTVV.

J is TRBJ2-1 and V is TRBV29-1; D call uncertain. The CDR3 is made up of 11 amino acids. Deletions cut 2 bases from V and 4 bases from J, with 3 bases between. From germline, CDR1 is SQVTM and CDR2 ANQGSEA. DNA for the CDR3: TGCAGCGTTGAAAGGTACAATGAGCAGTTCTTC. This gives the protein CSVERYNEQFF.

This chain joins TRBV7-2 and TRBJ2-4, with 7 bases fitting TRBD1. The germline gives CDR1 SGHTA, CDR2 FQGNSA. The trim removed 5 bases at V and 1 base at J, leaving 8 bases unmatched. This CDR3 spans 16 amino acids. The CDR3 DNA reads as TGTGCCAGCAGCACTGGGACAGCCGTCGCCAAAAACATTCAGTACTTC. Translation gives CASSTGTAVAKNIQYF.

The V gene is TRBV5-1, the J gene TRBJ1-1; D is possibly TRBD1 (6 bases). The length of the CDR3 is 15 residues. The germline gives CDR1 SGHRS, CDR2 YFSETQ. V shed 0 bases and J shed 5 bases, with 14 bases lying between them. The CDR3 nucleotides are TGCGCCAGCAGCTTGGCGGGCAGGGGTGGAACTGAAGCTTTCTTT. Translating it yields CASSLAGRGGTEAFF. Full variable domain (remainder filled in from reference TRBV5-1 and TRBJ1-1): KAGVTQTPRYLIKTRGQQVTLSCSPISGHRSVSWYQQTPGQGLQFLFEYFSETQRNKGNFPGRFSGRQFSNSRSEMNVSTLELGDSALYLCASSLAGRGGTEAFFGQGTRLTVV.

As DNA, the CDR3 is TGTGCCAGCAGCCAAGCTGGTCGGTTTGAAGCTTTCTTT. It yields the protein CASSQAGRFEAFF. The V and J genes are TRBV7-2 and TRBJ1-1; D remains ambiguous. The CDR3 sequence is 13 residues long. Germline V gives CDR1 SGHTA, CDR2 FQGNSA. Trimming stripped 5 bases from V and 7 bases from J, with 14 bases between.

The chain is built from TRBV6-5 and TRBJ2-2; either TRBD1 or TRBD2 may fit D (6 bases each). The CDR3 runs to 15 residues. V was pared by 4 bases and J by 7 bases, with 16 bases between. Germline-derived CDR1 and CDR2 are MNHEY and SVGAGI. DNA for the CDR3: TGTGCCAGCAGTTTCAGGGGTCAGGAGGGCGGGGAGCTGTTTTTT. This translates into CASSFRGQEGGELFF.